The 18 T cell receptor beta chains listed next were all sequenced from one sample in a study of T-cell reconstitution after alpha-beta-depleted transplantation in children (dated by TCRdb to the mid-2010s). Library preparation used PCR. Reads for this sample came from an Illumina HiSeq 2500. TCR libraries were prepared with molecular barcoding, using unique molecular identifiers to normalize TCRbeta repertoire quantification. TCRdb trimmed the raw reads at Q25, called clones with MiXCR and kept productive beta chains. Each entry is one CDR3 protein sequence, shown with its most common DNA and genes. This sample is represented by around 380,000 distinct CDR3 sequences; 11% of them were singletons. Roughly 6% of the sample rests with the top ten. This specimen consisted of PBMCs from the stem cell graft donor, obtained from the stem cell graft. These receptors were obtained from a human donor who donated a stem cell graft to a child with acute myeloid leukemia.

V gene TRBV20-1 combines with J gene TRBJ1-3; 7 nucleotides match TRBD1. The CDR3 spans 15 residues. With 6 bases clipped from V and 2 bases from J, the junction kept 10 bases outside the gene matches. CDR1 DFQATT and CDR2 SNEGSKA come from the germline V gene (reference sequence). The CDR3 protein is CSARGGGTAGNTIYF. CDR3 sequence (DNA): TGCAGTGCCCGCGGGGGGGGGACAGCTGGAAACACCATATATTTT.

This clonotype appeared a few times. The V and J genes are TRBV15 and TRBJ1-5; D gene ambiguous. CDR1 is LNHNV, CDR2 YYDKDF, per germline (reference sequence). CDR3 length equals 14 residues. The V end was cut by 1 base, the J end by 0 bases, with 4 bases between. In DNA, the CDR3 is TGTGCCACCAGCAGAGCAAGTAGCAATCAGCCCCAGCATTTT. Translating gives CATSRASSNQPQHF.

The chain carries TRBV15 and TRBJ1-5; 9 bases line up with TRBD1. The V segment lost 2 bases and the J segment 1 base; nucleotides outside the gene matches: 3. CDR3 size: 16 residues. The germline V gene has CDR1 LNHNV and CDR2 YYDKDF (reference sequence). The CDR3 here is CATSRPGTGSNQPQHF. CDR3 bases: TGTGCCACCAGCAGACCCGGGACAGGGAGCAATCAGCCCCAGCATTTT.

The rearrangement links TRBV7-2 to TRBJ2-2, with 7 nucleotides matching TRBD1. There are 15 residues in the CDR3. Per germline, CDR1 SGHTA and CDR2 FQGNSA. Trimming took 4 bases from V and 6 from J; bases not matched to a gene: 8. The CDR3 reads CASSSGTEWAGELFF. The CDR3 DNA reads as TGTGCCAGCAGCTCCGGGACAGAGTGGGCCGGGGAGCTGTTTTTT.

The V gene is TRBV28, the J gene TRBJ1-2; no firm D call. Germline values: CDR1 MDHEN, CDR2 SYDVKM. The CDR3 loop spans 16 amino acids. Between the trimmed V and J ends, which lost 3 bases and 0 bases, there was a span of 14 bases. CDR3 sequence: CASSLVAKGTNYGYTF. CDR3 nucleotide sequence: TGTGCCAGCAGTTTGGTGGCAAAAGGGACTAACTATGGCTACACCTTC.

This clonotype has at least ten counts. The chain links TRBV7-8 to TRBJ2-3; 9 bases are a match to TRBD2. Germline CDR1 and CDR2: SGHVS and FQNEAQ. This CDR3 is 16 amino acids long. V lost 4 bases and J lost 2; bases outside the gene matches: 7. The CDR3 DNA reads TGTGCCAGCAGCTCGACCGGGACTAGCAACACAGATACGCAGTATTTT. Its translation is CASSSTGTSNTDTQYF. The entire variable domain, with the rest obtained from reference TRBV7-8 and TRBJ2-3, is as follows: GAGVSQSPRYKVAKRGQDVALRCDPISGHVSLFWYQQALGQGPEFLTYFQNEAQLDKSGLPSDRFFAERPEGSVSTLKIQRTQQEDSAVYLCASSSTGTSNTDTQYFGPGTRLTVL.

This clonotype has more than one count but fewer than ten. The rearrangement joins TRBV7-2 to TRBJ2-7; D may be TRBD1 or TRBD2 (5 bases each). The CDR3 length is 14 residues. CDR1 is SGHTA, CDR2 FQGNSA, per germline. Deletions cut 5 bases from V and 0 bases from J, with 11 bases between. The CDR3 reads CASSPGAFSYEQYF. In nucleotides, the CDR3 is TGTGCCAGCAGCCCCGGGGCCTTCTCCTACGAGCAGTACTTC.

There are a few counts of this clonotype. The rearrangement joins TRBV15 to TRBJ1-6; D is unclear. The V end lost 7 bases, the J end lost 6 bases, and 13 bases lay between the germline ends. This CDR3 has 14 residues. Per the germline V gene, CDR1 is LNHNV and CDR2 is YYDKDF (reference sequence). CDR3 sequence: CATTGRESNSPLHF. The CDR3 DNA sequence: TGTGCCACCACGGGCCGGGAGTCTAATTCACCCCTCCACTTT.

V gene TRBV9 combines with J gene TRBJ1-1, with 7 bases matching TRBD1. The CDR3 extends over 15 amino acids. J was trimmed by 1 base and V by 3 bases; bases with no gene match: 6. Germline loops: CDR1 SGDLS, CDR2 YYNGEE. The CDR3 DNA reads TGTGCCAGCAGCGCGACAGGGCTAGAGAACACTGAAGCTTTCTTT. Translation: CASSATGLENTEAFF.

With respect to this clonotype: The junction shows a germline mismatch at one end, possibly a read error. The chain employs TRBV18 and TRBJ1-1; D is possibly TRBD1 (5 bases). Germline CDR1 KGHSH, CDR2 LQKENI. The CDR3 spans 13 residues. CDR3 residues: CASSPTSARDPEF. The CDR3 nucleotides are TGTGCCAGCTCACCGACCTCGGCCAGGGACCCAGAATTT. Filled out from reference TRBV18 and TRBJ1-1, the complete variable domain reads NAGVMQNPRHLVRRRGQEARLRCSPMKGHSHVYWYRQLPEEGLKFMVYLQKENIIDESGMPKERFSAEFPKEGPSILRIQQVVRGDSAAYFCASSPTSARDPEFGQGTRLTVV.

This clonotype was picked up a small number of times. This chain connects TRBV20-1 to TRBJ2-3, with 7 bases fitting TRBD1. There are 14 residues in the CDR3. The germline V gene has CDR1 DFQATT and CDR2 SNEGSKA (reference sequence). The V gene end was trimmed by 6 bases and the J gene end by 0 bases; junction bases not matched to a gene: 6. The CDR3 spells CSADVQGSTDTQYF. In DNA form, the CDR3 reads TGCAGTGCGGACGTACAGGGGAGCACAGATACGCAGTATTTT.

This rearrangement joins TRBV4-2 to TRBJ2-6; D gene uncertain. This CDR3 is built from 15 residues. Trimming pared 0 bases from V and 0 bases from J, leaving 3 bases between. Germline CDR1 and CDR2: LGHNA and YNFKEQ. CDR3 region: CASSQENSGANVLTF. The CDR3 region has the DNA TGTGCCAGCAGCCAAGAGAACTCTGGGGCCAACGTCCTGACTTTC.

The chain carries TRBV20-1 and TRBJ2-7; D is tentatively TRBD1 or TRBD2 (5 bases each). Trimming stripped 1 base from V and 6 bases from J, with 13 bases between. Germline V CDR1 and CDR2: DFQATT, SNEGSKA (reference sequence). The CDR3 consists of 13 residues. The CDR3: CSARVGGRGEQYF. For the CDR3, the DNA is TGCAGTGCTAGAGTTGGGGGAAGAGGCGAGCAGTACTTC.

This clonotype was detected only once. Mismatch with germline at one junction end may stem from a read error. The V gene is TRBV5-1, the J gene TRBJ2-2; 10 positions match TRBD1. From germline, CDR1 is SGHRS and CDR2 YFSETQ. This CDR3 is built from 15 residues. The CDR3 sequence: CASTLDRGSTGELFF. The CDR3 region has the DNA TGCGCCAGCACCTTGGACAGGGGGAGCACCGGGGAGCTGTTTTTT.

There are a few counts of this clonotype. The chain has TRBV5-1 and TRBJ2-2, with 13 bases aligning to TRBD2. The germline gives CDR1 SGHRS, CDR2 YFSETQ. Trimming removed 4 bases from V and 0 bases from J; junction bases left unmatched: 6. CDR3 size: 18 residues. In nucleotides, the CDR3 is TGCGCCAGCAGCACGGGACTAGCGGGACACACGAACACCGGGGAGCTGTTTTTT. As protein: CASSTGLAGHTNTGELFF.

J is TRBJ1-5 and V is TRBV5-5; D is perhaps TRBD1 (5 bases). The CDR3 has 15 residues. Germline V lookup: CDR1 SGHKS, CDR2 YYEKEE (reference sequence). The V end lost 1 base, the J end lost 3 bases, and 11 bases lay between the germline ends. The CDR3 loop reads CASSLRQGLNQPQHF. The CDR3 region has the DNA TGTGCCAGCAGCTTGCGTCAGGGCCTCAATCAGCCCCAGCATTTT.

The chain has TRBV11-3 and TRBJ2-1; D gene ambiguous. Trimming shortened V by 2 bases and J by 5 bases, and 7 bases separated the two germline ends. CDR1 is SGHNT and CDR2 is YENEEA in the germline V gene. The CDR3 length is 13 residues. CDR3 sequence: CASSLSWDNEQFF. CDR3 DNA: TGTGCCAGCAGCTTAAGTTGGGACAATGAGCAGTTCTTC.

This clonotype was found a few times. The rearrangement links TRBV12-3 or TRBV12-4 to TRBJ2-3, with a tentative D call TRBD2 (6 bases). Deletions cut 8 bases from V and 4 bases from J, with 7 bases between. This CDR3 is 11 amino acids long. The chain's CDR3 is CASGRPDTQYF. Here the CDR3 DNA reads TGTGCCAGCGGGAGGCCAGATACGCAGTATTTT.